This T cell receptor (beta chain) was retrieved from a study of Graves' ophthalmopathy and Graves' hyperthyroidism. RNA transcripts served as template for amplifying TCR beta CDR3 sequences. In the first round, RT-PCR was carried out with HTBI primers, and a multiplex PCR formed the second round. TCRdb re-called the multiplex PCR reads with MiXCR, one entry per CDR3 protein. The table has 620,000 or so distinct CDR3 sequences, 20% to 25% seen once; the top ten hold 7.1%. The germline V gene has CDR1 KGHSH and CDR2 LQKENI. There are 17 residues in the CDR3. The V end was cut by 1 base, the J end by 4 bases, with 20 bases between.

The source of this sequence is a woman under 30 with stable Graves' hyperthyroidism. Some clones in this sample may be carry-over from other donors' samples. V and J are TRBV18 and TRBJ2-7, with D perhaps TRBD1 (5 bases). Material for sequencing was peripheral blood. The CDR3 nucleotides read TGTGCCAGCTCACCACTTCGCTCCGCAGGGTTCTTATACGAGCAGTACTTC. Its translation is CASSPLRSAGFLYEQYF. The full variable domain, with the rest looked up from reference TRBV18 and TRBJ2-7, is NAGVMQNPRHLVRRRGQEARLRCSPMKGHSHVYWYRQLPEEGLKFMVYLQKENIIDESGMPKERFSAEFPKEGPSILRIQQVVRGDSAAYFCASSPLRSAGFLYEQYFGPGTRLTVT.